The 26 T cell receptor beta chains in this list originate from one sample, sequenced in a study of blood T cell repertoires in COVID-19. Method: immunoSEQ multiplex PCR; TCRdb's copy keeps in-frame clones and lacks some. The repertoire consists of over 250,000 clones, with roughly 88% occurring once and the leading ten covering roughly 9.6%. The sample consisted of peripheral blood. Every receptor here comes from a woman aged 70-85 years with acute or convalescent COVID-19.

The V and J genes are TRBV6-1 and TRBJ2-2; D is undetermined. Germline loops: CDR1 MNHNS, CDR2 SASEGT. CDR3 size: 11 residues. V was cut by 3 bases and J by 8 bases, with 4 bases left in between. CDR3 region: CASSDVGELFF. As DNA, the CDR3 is TGTGCCAGCAGTGACGTTGGGGAGCTGTTTTTT.

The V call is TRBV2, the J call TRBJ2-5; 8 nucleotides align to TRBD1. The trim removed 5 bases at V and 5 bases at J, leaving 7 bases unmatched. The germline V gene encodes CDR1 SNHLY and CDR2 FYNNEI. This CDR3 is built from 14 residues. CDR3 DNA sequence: TGTGCCAGCAGTTCCGACAGGGGATGGGAGACCCAGTACTTC. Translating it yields CASSSDRGWETQYF.

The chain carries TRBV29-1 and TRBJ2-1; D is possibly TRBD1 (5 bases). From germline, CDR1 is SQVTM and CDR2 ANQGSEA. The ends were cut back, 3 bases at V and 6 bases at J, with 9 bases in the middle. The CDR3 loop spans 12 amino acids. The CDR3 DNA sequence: TGCAGCGTTGATTCCAGGGTCAATGAGCAGTTCTTC. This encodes CSVDSRVNEQFF.

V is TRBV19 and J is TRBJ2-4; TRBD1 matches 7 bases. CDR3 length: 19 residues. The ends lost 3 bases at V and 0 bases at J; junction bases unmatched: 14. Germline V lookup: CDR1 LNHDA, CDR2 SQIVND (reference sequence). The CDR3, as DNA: TGTGCCAGTAGTATGGAGATTGCACAGGGGAAGTTAGCCAAAAACATTCAGTACTTC. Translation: CASSMEIAQGKLAKNIQYF.

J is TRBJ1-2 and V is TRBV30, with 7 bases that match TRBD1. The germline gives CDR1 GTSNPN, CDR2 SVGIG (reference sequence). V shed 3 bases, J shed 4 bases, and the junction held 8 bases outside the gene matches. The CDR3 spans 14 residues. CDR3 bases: TGTGCCTGGAGCCCAGGGGGAACGGGCTATGGCTACACCTTC. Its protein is CAWSPGGTGYGYTF.

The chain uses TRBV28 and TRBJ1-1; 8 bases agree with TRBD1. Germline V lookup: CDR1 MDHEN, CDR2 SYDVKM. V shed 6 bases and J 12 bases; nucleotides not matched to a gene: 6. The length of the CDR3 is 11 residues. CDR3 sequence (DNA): TGTGCCAGCAGCTCGGACAGGGTTTCTTTCTTT. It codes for CASSSDRVSFF.

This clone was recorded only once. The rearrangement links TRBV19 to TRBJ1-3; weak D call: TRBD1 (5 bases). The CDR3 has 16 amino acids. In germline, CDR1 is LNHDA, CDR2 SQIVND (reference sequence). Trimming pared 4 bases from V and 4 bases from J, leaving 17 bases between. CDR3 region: CASSTGARHPGNTIYF. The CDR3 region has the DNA TGTGCCAGTAGTACTGGGGCCCGACATCCGGGAAACACCATATATTTT.

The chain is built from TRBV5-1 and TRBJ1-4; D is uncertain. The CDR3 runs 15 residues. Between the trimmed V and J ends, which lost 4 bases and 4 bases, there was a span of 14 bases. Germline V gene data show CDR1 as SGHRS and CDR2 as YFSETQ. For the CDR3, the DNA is TGCGCCAGCAGCCCTTCGCAGGTGGATAATGAAAAACTGTTTTTT. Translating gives CASSPSQVDNEKLFF.

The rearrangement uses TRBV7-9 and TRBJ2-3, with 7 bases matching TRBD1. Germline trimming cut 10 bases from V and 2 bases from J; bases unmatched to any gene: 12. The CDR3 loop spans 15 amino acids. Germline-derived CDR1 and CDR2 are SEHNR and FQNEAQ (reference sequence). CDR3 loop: CATVPYRGPTDTQYF. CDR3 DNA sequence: TGTGCCACCGTGCCTTACAGGGGCCCCACAGATACGCAGTATTTT.

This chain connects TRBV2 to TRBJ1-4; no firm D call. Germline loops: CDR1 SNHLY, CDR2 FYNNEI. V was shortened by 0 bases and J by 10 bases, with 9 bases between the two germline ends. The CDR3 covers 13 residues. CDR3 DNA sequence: TGTGCCAGCAGTGAAGCGCGGGCCGGAAAACTGTTTTTT. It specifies CASSEARAGKLFF.

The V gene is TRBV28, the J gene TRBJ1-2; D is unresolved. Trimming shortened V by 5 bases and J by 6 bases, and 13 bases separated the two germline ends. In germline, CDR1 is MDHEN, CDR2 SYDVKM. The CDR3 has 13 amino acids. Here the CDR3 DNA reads TGTGCCAGCAGTCCCCGGGGTCGGGATGGCTACACCTTC. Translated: CASSPRGRDGYTF.

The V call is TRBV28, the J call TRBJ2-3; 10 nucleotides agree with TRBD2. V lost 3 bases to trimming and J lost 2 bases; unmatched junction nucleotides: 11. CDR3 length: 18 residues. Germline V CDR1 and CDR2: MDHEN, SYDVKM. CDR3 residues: CASSFSRTSGGLTDTQYF. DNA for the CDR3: TGTGCCAGCAGTTTTAGCCGGACTAGCGGAGGGCTCACAGATACGCAGTATTTT.

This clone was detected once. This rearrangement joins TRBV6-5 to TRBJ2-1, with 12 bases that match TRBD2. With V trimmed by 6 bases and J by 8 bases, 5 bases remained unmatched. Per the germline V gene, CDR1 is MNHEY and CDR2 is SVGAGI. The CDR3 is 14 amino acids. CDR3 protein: CASRSSGGGYEQFF. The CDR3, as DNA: TGTGCCAGCAGGTCTAGCGGGGGGGGATATGAGCAGTTCTTC.

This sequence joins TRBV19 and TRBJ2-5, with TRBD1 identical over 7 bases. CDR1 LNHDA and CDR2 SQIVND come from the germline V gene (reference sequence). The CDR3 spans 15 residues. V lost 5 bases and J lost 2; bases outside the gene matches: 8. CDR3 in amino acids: CASSPDRVEQETQYF. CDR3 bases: TGTGCCAGTAGTCCAGACAGGGTTGAACAAGAGACCCAGTACTTC.

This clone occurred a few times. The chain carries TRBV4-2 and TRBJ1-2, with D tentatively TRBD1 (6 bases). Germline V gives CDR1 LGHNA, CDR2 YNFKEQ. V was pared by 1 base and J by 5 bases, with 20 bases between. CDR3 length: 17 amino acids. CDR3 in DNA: TGTGCCAGCAGCCAAGTTTCCGGATCAGGGGAAGGGTATGGCTACACCTTC. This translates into CASSQVSGSGEGYGYTF.

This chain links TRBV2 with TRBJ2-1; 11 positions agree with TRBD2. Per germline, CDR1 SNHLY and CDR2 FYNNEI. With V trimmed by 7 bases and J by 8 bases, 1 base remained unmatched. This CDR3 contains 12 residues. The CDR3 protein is CASNSGGDEQFF. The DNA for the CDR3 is TGTGCCAGCAATAGCGGGGGGGATGAGCAGTTCTTC.

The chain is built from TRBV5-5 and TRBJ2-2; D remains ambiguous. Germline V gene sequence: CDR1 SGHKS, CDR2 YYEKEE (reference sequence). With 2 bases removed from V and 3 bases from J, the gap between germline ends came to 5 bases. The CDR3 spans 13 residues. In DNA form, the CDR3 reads TGTGCCAGCAGCTTCAGGTACACCGGGGAGCTGTTTTTT. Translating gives CASSFRYTGELFF.

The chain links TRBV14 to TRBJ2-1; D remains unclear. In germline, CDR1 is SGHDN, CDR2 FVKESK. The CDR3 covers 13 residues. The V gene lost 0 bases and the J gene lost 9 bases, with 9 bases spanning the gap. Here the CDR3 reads CASSQDLAPEQFF. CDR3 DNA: TGTGCCAGCAGCCAAGATTTGGCCCCTGAGCAGTTCTTC.

CDR3 sequence (DNA): TGTGCCAGCACCCCGGGGGGCGGCTACGAGCAGTACTTC. This sequence encodes CASTPGGGYEQYF. The rearrangement uses TRBV11-2 and TRBJ2-7; possibly TRBD2 for D (7 bases). Germline V gives CDR1 SGHAT, CDR2 FQNNGV. V lost 7 bases, J lost 3 bases, and 13 bases lay in between. The CDR3 covers 13 residues. The full variable domain, with the rest looked up from reference TRBV11-2 and TRBJ2-7, is EAGVAQSPRYKIIEKRQSVAFWCNPISGHATLYWYQQILGQGPKLLIQFQNNGVVDDSQLPKDRFSAERLKGVDSTLKIQPAKLEDSAVYLCASTPGGGYEQYFGPGTRLTVT.

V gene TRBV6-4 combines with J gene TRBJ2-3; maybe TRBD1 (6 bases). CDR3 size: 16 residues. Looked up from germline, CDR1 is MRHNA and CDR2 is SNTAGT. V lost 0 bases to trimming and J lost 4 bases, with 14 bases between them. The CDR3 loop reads CASSDSVGPGADTQYF. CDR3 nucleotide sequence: TGTGCCAGCAGTGACTCGGTAGGCCCAGGGGCAGATACGCAGTATTTT.

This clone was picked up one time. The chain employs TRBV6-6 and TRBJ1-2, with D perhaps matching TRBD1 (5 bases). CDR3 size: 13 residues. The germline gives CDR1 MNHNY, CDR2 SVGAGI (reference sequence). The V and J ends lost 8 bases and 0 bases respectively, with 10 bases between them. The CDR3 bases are TGTGCCAGCGGGGCGGAAGCTAACTATGGCTACACCTTC. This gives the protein CASGAEANYGYTF.

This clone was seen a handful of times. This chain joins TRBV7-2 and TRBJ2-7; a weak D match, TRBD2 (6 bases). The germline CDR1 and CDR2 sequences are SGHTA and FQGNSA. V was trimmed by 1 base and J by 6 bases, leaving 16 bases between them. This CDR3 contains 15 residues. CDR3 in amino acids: CASSLEATRRAEQYF. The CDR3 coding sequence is TGTGCCAGCAGCTTAGAAGCGACTAGGCGCGCCGAGCAGTACTTC.

The CDR3 coding sequence is TGTGCCAGTCCCTCAGGGGGACGGACCACTGAAGCTTTCTTT. This codes for CASPSGGRTTEAFF. The chain joins TRBV6-5 to TRBJ1-1, with 7 bases identical to TRBD1. The CDR3 sequence is 14 residues long. CDR1 is MNHEY, CDR2 SVGAGI, per germline. Trimming cost V 9 bases and J 4 bases; bases outside gene matches: 11.

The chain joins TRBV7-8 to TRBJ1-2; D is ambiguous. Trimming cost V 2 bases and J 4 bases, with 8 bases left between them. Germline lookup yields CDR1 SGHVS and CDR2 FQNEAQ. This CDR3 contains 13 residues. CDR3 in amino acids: CASSLHQIYGYTF. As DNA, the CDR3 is TGTGCCAGCAGCTTACACCAGATCTATGGCTACACCTTC.

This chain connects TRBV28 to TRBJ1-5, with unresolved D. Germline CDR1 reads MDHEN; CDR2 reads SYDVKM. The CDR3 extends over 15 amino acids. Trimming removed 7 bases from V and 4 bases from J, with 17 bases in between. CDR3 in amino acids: CASTPIGEWNQPQHF. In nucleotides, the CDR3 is TGTGCCAGCACTCCCATTGGGGAGTGGAATCAGCCCCAGCATTTT. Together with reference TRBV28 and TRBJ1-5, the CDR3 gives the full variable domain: DVKVTQSSRYLVKRTGEKVFLECVQDMDHENMFWYRQDPGLGLRLIYFSYDVKMKEKGDIPEGYSVSREKKERFSLILESASTNQTSMYLCASTPIGEWNQPQHFGDGTRLSIL.

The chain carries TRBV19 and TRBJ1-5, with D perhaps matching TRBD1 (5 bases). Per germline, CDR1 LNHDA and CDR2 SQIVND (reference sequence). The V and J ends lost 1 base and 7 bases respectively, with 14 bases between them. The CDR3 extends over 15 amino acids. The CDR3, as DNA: TGTGCCAGTAGTATAGGAGGACATCTGTCCCAGCCCCAGCATTTT. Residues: CASSIGGHLSQPQHF.